These 19 T cell receptor beta chains share one sample of origin, sequenced in a study of shared clonotypes between healthy human individuals. The data were produced by immunoSEQ multiplex PCR, yet TCRdb's version contains in-frame clones alone and is incomplete. The repertoire includes hundreds of thousands of clones, 95% to 97% of them detected once, and 0.2% to 0.25% sits in the top ten. Positive CCR7 selection of CD45RO-negative cells yielded the naive CD8 cells, and terminally differentiated effector memory CD45RA+ cells were excluded. Sequencing used naive CD8+ T cells sorted from blood. These receptors were collected from a man between 25 and 39 years old in good health.

The CDR3 DNA follows: TGTGCCAGCAGCTTAGATATTTCAGGGGAGCAGTACTTC. It specifies CASSLDISGEQYF. The chain carries TRBV7-8 and TRBJ2-7; D possibly corresponds to TRBD1 (5 bases). The CDR3 contains 13 residues. V lost 1 base and J 7 bases, leaving 11 bases between the germline ends. The V gene's germline CDR1 is SGHVS and CDR2 FQNEAQ.

The V gene is TRBV6-5, the J gene TRBJ2-7, with TRBD1 matching 7 bases. The CDR3 consists of 14 residues. V dropped 0 bases and J dropped 3; count of bases not matched to a gene: 2. Per the germline V gene, CDR1 is MNHEY and CDR2 is SVGAGI. CDR3 in amino acids: CASSYSGTDYEQYF. In nucleotides, the CDR3 is TGTGCCAGCAGTTACTCAGGGACAGACTACGAGCAGTACTTC.

To note about this clone: The sample holds other DNA sequences that translate to the same CDR3. This chain uses TRBV28 with TRBJ2-7; D is possibly TRBD2 (6 bases). CDR3 length: 14 amino acids. The V and J ends lost 5 bases and 0 bases respectively, with 11 bases between them. The germline V gene encodes CDR1 MDHEN and CDR2 SYDVKM. The CDR3 nucleotides read TGTGCCAGCAGTCCGGGACTCGACTCCTACGAGCAGTACTTC. It translates to CASSPGLDSYEQYF.

This CDR3 reads CASSQVRGGPGELFF. Here the CDR3 DNA reads TGTGCCAGCAGCCAAGTCAGAGGGGGCCCCGGGGAGCTGTTTTTT. The V gene is TRBV4-2, the J gene TRBJ2-2, with TRBD1 identical over 7 bases. CDR1 and CDR2 from the germline V gene are LGHNA and YNFKEQ. V gave up 1 base and J gave up 6 bases; unmatched junction bases: 5. The CDR3 consists of 15 residues.

This clone has a single count. The gene calls are TRBV7-2 and TRBJ2-7; D gene uncertain. The CDR3 consists of 14 residues. The ends were cut back, 4 bases at V and 4 bases at J, with 14 bases in the middle. CDR1 is SGHTA and CDR2 is FQGNSA in the germline V gene. CDR3 sequence: CASSSFGVGYEQYF. For the CDR3, the DNA is TGTGCCAGCAGCTCCTTTGGAGTTGGGTACGAGCAGTACTTC.

V gene TRBV27 combines with J gene TRBJ2-7, with 8 bases matching TRBD1. CDR3 length: 13 amino acids. Germline CDR1 reads MNHEY; CDR2 reads SMNVEV (reference sequence). Losses at the gene ends were 5 bases for V and 7 bases for J; bases not matched to a gene: 7. CDR3 DNA: TGTGCCAGCAGTGGAGACAGGGGTCGGGAGCAGTACTTC. It specifies CASSGDRGREQYF.

J is TRBJ2-7 and V is TRBV2, with D perhaps being TRBD1 or TRBD2 (5 bases each). CDR3 length: 16 amino acids. The germline V gene has CDR1 SNHLY and CDR2 FYNNEI. The V end lost 6 bases, the J end lost 2 bases, and 20 bases lay between the germline ends. The CDR3 DNA sequence: TGTGCCAGCAGCATTCCCGGGACCCAACCGACCTACGAGCAGTACTTC. Amino acid sequence: CASSIPGTQPTYEQYF. The full variable domain, in which reference TRBV2 and TRBJ2-7 provide the parts outside the CDR3, is EPEVTQTPSHQVTQMGQEVILRCVPISNHLYFYWYRQILGQKVEFLVSFYNNEISEKSEIFDDQFSVERPDGSNFTLKIRSTKLEDSAMYFCASSIPGTQPTYEQYFGPGTRLTVT.

The chain is built from TRBV6-1 and TRBJ2-7; 9 bases are shared with TRBD1. Trimming at V came to 8 bases and at J to 5 bases, leaving 7 bases not matched to a gene. The CDR3 sequence is 13 residues long. CDR1 and CDR2 (germline): MNHNS, SASEGT. The CDR3 protein is CASGYRGLNEQYF. The CDR3 region has the DNA TGTGCCAGCGGATACAGGGGGCTGAACGAGCAGTACTTC.

The chain couples TRBV30 to TRBJ2-1; maybe TRBD2 (6 bases). Germline V gene sequence: CDR1 GTSNPN, CDR2 SVGIG (reference sequence). The V end was cut by 4 bases, the J end by 0 bases, with 10 bases between. This CDR3 has 14 amino acids. This CDR3 is CAWNDGSSYNEQFF. The CDR3 nucleotides read TGTGCCTGGAACGACGGGAGCTCCTACAATGAGCAGTTCTTC.

This sequence joins TRBV6-5 and TRBJ2-1; 9 bases agree with TRBD2. CDR1 and CDR2 (germline): MNHEY, SVGAGI. This CDR3 region has 16 residues. The V segment lost 4 bases and the J segment 3 bases; nucleotides outside the gene matches: 7. CDR3 DNA sequence: TGTGCCAGCAGTTCCATAGCGGGAGACTTCTACAATGAGCAGTTCTTC. It encodes CASSSIAGDFYNEQFF.

This sequence joins TRBV27 and TRBJ2-1; 12 bases agree with TRBD2. This CDR3 comprises 16 residues. Per the germline V gene, CDR1 is MNHEY and CDR2 is SMNVEV (reference sequence). With 6 bases clipped from V and 9 bases from J, the junction kept 12 bases outside the gene matches. CDR3 DNA sequence: TGTGCCAGCAGCCCAAGACTAGCGGGAGCGCGTGGTGAGCAGTTCTTC. This sequence encodes CASSPRLAGARGEQFF.

The chain's CDR3 is CASSVGREFDEQYF. CDR3 nucleotide sequence: TGTGCCAGCAGCGTTGGCAGGGAGTTCGACGAGCAGTACTTC. This chain uses TRBV9 with TRBJ2-7; D tentatively fits TRBD1 or TRBD2 (5 bases each). Trimming left V 2 bases short and J 5 bases short, with 14 bases between. CDR1 and CDR2 (germline): SGDLS, YYNGEE. CDR3 size: 14 residues.

The chain recombines TRBV6-5 with TRBJ1-1, with D perhaps TRBD1 (6 bases). V dropped 0 bases and J dropped 1 base, with 12 bases sitting between them. The CDR3 extends over 16 amino acids. CDR1 is MNHEY and CDR2 is SVGAGI in the germline V gene. CDR3 bases: TGTGCCAGCAGTTACTCTCCACAGGGCTCGAACACTGAAGCTTTCTTT. It specifies CASSYSPQGSNTEAFF.

The sample holds one count of this clone. The chain carries TRBV7-6 and TRBJ2-2; D is possibly TRBD2 (6 bases). The germline V and J ends were trimmed by 5 bases and 1 base, with 14 bases remaining between them. The CDR3 contains 16 residues. CDR1 and CDR2 (germline): SGHVS, FNYEAQ. CDR3 in amino acids: CASSPIGGKNTGELFF. The DNA of the CDR3 is TGTGCCAGCAGCCCCATCGGCGGGAAGAACACCGGGGAGCTGTTTTTT.

The V and J genes are TRBV9 and TRBJ2-1; D possibly corresponds to TRBD2 (6 bases). The V end was cut by 0 bases, the J end by 0 bases, with 10 bases between. The CDR3 is 16 amino acids. Germline V CDR1 and CDR2: SGDLS, YYNGEE. CDR3 in amino acids: CASSVEGSGSYNEQFF. In DNA form, the CDR3 reads TGTGCCAGCAGCGTAGAAGGTAGCGGCTCCTACAATGAGCAGTTCTTC.

The V and J genes are TRBV4-3 and TRBJ2-3, with 10 bases fitting TRBD2. From germline, CDR1 is LGHNA and CDR2 YSLEER. Trimming removed 1 base from V and 2 bases from J; junction bases left unmatched: 3. This CDR3 spans 16 amino acids. DNA for the CDR3: TGCGCCAGCAGCCAAGGAGGACTAGCGGACACAGATACGCAGTATTTT. Its translation: CASSQGGLADTDTQYF.

The V call is TRBV27, the J call TRBJ2-1, with 11 bases lining up with TRBD2. This CDR3 has 15 residues. Germline loops: CDR1 MNHEY, CDR2 SMNVEV (reference sequence). Unmatched junction bases numbered 8, after V lost 6 bases and J lost 7 bases. CDR3 nucleotide sequence: TGTGCCAGCAGGGTCGGGACTAGCGGAACTAATGAGCAGTTCTTC. It encodes CASRVGTSGTNEQFF.

The chain couples TRBV4-1 to TRBJ2-7; 10 bases are a match to TRBD2. This CDR3 is built from 15 residues. CDR1 and CDR2 from the germline V gene are MGHRA and YSYEKL. The trim removed 3 bases at V and 6 bases at J, leaving 8 bases unmatched. The DNA for the CDR3 is TGCGCCAGCAGCCACCCAGCGGGAGGGCGGGGCGAGCAGTACTTC. Translating it yields CASSHPAGGRGEQYF.

The CDR3 bases are TGTGCCAGTAGCAGAAAAGGACTAGCGGGAGGGCCGGGGTACAATGAGCAGTTCTTC. Residues: CASSRKGLAGGPGYNEQFF. The rearrangement uses TRBV19 and TRBJ2-1, with 15 bases fitting TRBD2. The germline CDR1 and CDR2 sequences are LNHDA and SQIVND (reference sequence). V shed 6 bases, J shed 4 bases, and the junction held 13 bases outside the gene matches. The CDR3 length is 19 residues.